This T cell receptor beta chain was observed in a study of Graves' ophthalmopathy and Graves' hyperthyroidism. Amplifying from RNA transcripts, the study obtained TCR beta CDR3 regions. RT-PCR was first run with HTBI primers, then multiplex PCR in a second round. MiXCR, run by TCRdb on the multiplex PCR reads, gives a single entry per CDR3 protein. The sample lists a few hundred thousand distinct CDR3 sequences, roughly 15% occurring once. This clonotype was observed many times. Per germline, CDR1 SGHAT and CDR2 FQDESV (reference sequence). Trimming pared 6 bases from V and 7 bases from J, leaving 19 bases between. The CDR3 contains 14 residues. Ophthalmopathic donors had moderate-to-severe activity, CAS ≥3 and NOSPECS ≥4, with disease that had lasted under 3 months.

The sequenced sample consisted of peripheral blood. The sequence was obtained from an adult man with Graves' ophthalmopathy. V and J are TRBV11-1 and TRBJ2-7, with D perhaps being TRBD1 or TRBD2 (5 bases each). CDR3 sequence (DNA): TGTGCCAGCAGTCAACCGGGACCCCTCACGGAGCAGTACTTC. This gives the protein CASSQPGPLTEQYF.